The rows below give T cell receptor beta chains drawn from one sample of a study of blood T cell repertoires in COVID-19. Libraries were prepared by immunoSEQ multiplex PCR; TCRdb keeps only in-frame clonotypes and omits some of them. The table has roughly 120,000 clones, nearly 90% seen once. The sample taken for sequencing was peripheral blood. The receptors here all came from a human donor in a cohort sampled during active COVID-19. The CDR3 runs from the conserved cysteine through the conserved F or W. A D gene is named only where the DNA matches it firmly. Clone size is stated in some rows and not others, as once, few, many or a class when expanded.

V gene: TRBV4-1; D gene: TRBD1; J gene: TRBJ1-2; clone size: few; CDR3 DNA: TGCGCCAGCAGCCAAGGGGACAGCTCAAAATACCTTAACTATGGCTACACCTTC; CDR3 protein: CASSQGDSSKYLNYGYTF
V gene: TRBV7-2; D gene: .; J gene: TRBJ1-1; clone size: .; CDR3 DNA: TGTGCCAGCAGCTCAATCGCAGGGGCCACTGAAGCTTTCTTT; CDR3 protein: CASSSIAGATEAFF
V gene: TRBV6-5; D gene: TRBD1; J gene: TRBJ1-5; clone size: .; CDR3 DNA: TGTGCCAGCAGTTTACAGGGGGCGAGCAATCAGCCCCAGCATTTT; CDR3 protein: CASSLQGASNQPQHF
V gene: TRBV25-1; D gene: TRBD2; J gene: TRBJ2-1; clone size: .; CDR3 DNA: TGTGCCACCATGTTAGCGGGAGCCCATGAGCAGTTCTTC; CDR3 protein: CATMLAGAHEQFF
V gene: TRBV4-2; D gene: .; J gene: TRBJ2-7; clone size: .; CDR3 DNA: TGTGCCAGCAGCCAAGATAAGGGGGCCGCTAGCGCCTACGAGCAGTACTTC; CDR3 protein: CASSQDKGAASAYEQYF
V gene: TRBV27; D gene: .; J gene: TRBJ2-5; clone size: .; CDR3 DNA: TGTGCCAGCAGCCTAGACAGGGGTGGCGCGGGAGGGCAGATCCAGTACTTC; CDR3 protein: CASSLDRGGAGGQIQYF
V gene: TRBV10-3; D gene: .; J gene: TRBJ1-5; clone size: many; CDR3 DNA: TGTGCCATCTCCCAGCCGGGGGGCGATCAGCCCCAGCATTTT; CDR3 protein: CAISQPGGDQPQHF
V gene: TRBV6-2/TRBV6-3; D gene: .; J gene: TRBJ1-1; clone size: .; CDR3 DNA: TGTGCCAGCAGTACCATCCGGGACATAAACACTGAAGCTTTCTTT; CDR3 protein: CASSTIRDINTEAFF
V gene: TRBV5-1; D gene: TRBD2; J gene: TRBJ2-5; clone size: .; CDR3 DNA: TGCGCCAGCAGCCCCGGGACTAGCGGGGGGGCAGAGACCCAGTACTTC; CDR3 protein: CASSPGTSGGAETQYF
V gene: TRBV4-3; D gene: TRBD1; J gene: TRBJ2-5; clone size: .; CDR3 DNA: TGCGCCAGCAGCCCTCAGGACAGGGGAGAGACCCAGTACTTC; CDR3 protein: CASSPQDRGETQYF
V gene: TRBV6-5; D gene: TRBD2; J gene: TRBJ2-2; clone size: few; CDR3 DNA: TGTGCCAGCAGTCGAGGGGGACTAGGGACCGGGGAGCTGTTTTTT; CDR3 protein: CASSRGGLGTGELFF
V gene: TRBV7-6; D gene: TRBD2; J gene: TRBJ2-2; clone size: .; CDR3 DNA: TGTGCCAGCAGCCTCCTGCAGGGACTAGCGAACACCGGGGAGCTGTTTTTT; CDR3 protein: CASSLLQGLANTGELFF
V gene: TRBV5-1; D gene: TRBD1; J gene: TRBJ2-2; clone size: .; CDR3 DNA: TGCGCCAGCAGCTCGGACAGGGAGACCGGGGAGCTGTTTTTT; CDR3 protein: CASSSDRETGELFF
V gene: TRBV5-1; D gene: TRBD1; J gene: TRBJ2-1; clone size: .; CDR3 DNA: TGCGCCAGCAGCTCCACCCCGGGACAGGGTTTTGATGAGCAGTTCTTC; CDR3 protein: CASSSTPGQGFDEQFF
V gene: TRBV7-2; D gene: TRBD1; J gene: TRBJ1-2; clone size: .; CDR3 DNA: TGTGCCAGCAGCCCACGGACAGGGACCTACTATGGCTACACCTTC; CDR3 protein: CASSPRTGTYYGYTF
V gene: TRBV7-9; D gene: .; J gene: TRBJ2-7; clone size: .; CDR3 DNA: TGTGCCAGCAGCACCCCTGACAGGAACGAGCAGTACTTC; CDR3 protein: CASSTPDRNEQYF
V gene: TRBV10-1; D gene: TRBD2; J gene: TRBJ2-1; clone size: once; CDR3 DNA: TGCGCCAGCCCGCTAAAAGCGGGAGGGCCCCATGAGCAGTTCTTC; CDR3 protein: CASPLKAGGPHEQFF
V gene: TRBV27; D gene: .; J gene: TRBJ1-1; clone size: .; CDR3 DNA: TGTGCCAGCAGTTCGGGGTTCACTGAAGCTTTCTTT; CDR3 protein: CASSSGFTEAFF
V gene: TRBV5-4; D gene: TRBD2; J gene: TRBJ2-7; clone size: .; CDR3 DNA: TGTGCCAGCAGCTCGACTAGCGACTCCTACGAGCAGTACTTC; CDR3 protein: CASSSTSDSYEQYF
V gene: TRBV6-2/TRBV6-3; D gene: TRBD1; J gene: TRBJ2-7; clone size: once; CDR3 DNA: TGTGCCAGCAGTTACCGCCCGGGACAGGGGTATCGGTTATGGTACGAGCAGTACTTC; CDR3 protein: CASSYRPGQGYRLWYEQYF
V gene: TRBV7-2; D gene: TRBD2; J gene: TRBJ2-1; clone size: .; CDR3 DNA: TGTGCCAGCAGCTTAAGACTAGCGGGGGGGAACCAGTTCTTC; CDR3 protein: CASSLRLAGGNQFF
V gene: TRBV30; D gene: .; J gene: TRBJ2-6; clone size: .; CDR3 DNA: TGTGCCTGGAGACGTCGCAGAAACTCTGGGGCCAACGTCCTGACTTTC; CDR3 protein: CAWRRRRNSGANVLTF
V gene: TRBV28; D gene: TRBD1; J gene: TRBJ1-1; clone size: .; CDR3 DNA: TGTGCCAGCAGTCGGACAGGGCTTACTGAAGCTTTCTTT; CDR3 protein: CASSRTGLTEAFF
V gene: TRBV25-1; D gene: TRBD1; J gene: TRBJ1-6; clone size: few; CDR3 DNA: TGTGCCAGCAGTGAACACAGGGGTAATAATTCACCCCTCCACTTT; CDR3 protein: CASSEHRGNNSPLHF
V gene: TRBV28; D gene: TRBD2; J gene: TRBJ2-7; clone size: .; CDR3 DNA: TGTGCCAGCAGTTTATCCCCGGGACTAGCGGACACCATTCTCGAGCAGTACTTC; CDR3 protein: CASSLSPGLADTILEQYF
V gene: TRBV7-9; D gene: TRBD1; J gene: TRBJ1-2; clone size: .; CDR3 DNA: TGTGCCAGCAGCTTCTCGGGACAGGGGGCCCATGGCTACACCTTC; CDR3 protein: CASSFSGQGAHGYTF
V gene: TRBV5-4; D gene: TRBD1; J gene: TRBJ1-1; clone size: .; CDR3 DNA: TGTGCCAGCAGCTCCGGGACAGGGGTCACTGAAGCTTTCTTT; CDR3 protein: CASSSGTGVTEAFF
V gene: TRBV6-5; D gene: .; J gene: TRBJ1-1; clone size: few; CDR3 DNA: TGTGCCTCAAACGGACTTTCTGAAGCTTTCTTT; CDR3 protein: CASNGLSEAFF
V gene: TRBV11-3; D gene: TRBD2; J gene: TRBJ2-1; clone size: once; CDR3 DNA: TGTGCCAGCAGCCTTGGACTAGCGGGGGGGGTATACAATGAGCAGTTCTTC; CDR3 protein: CASSLGLAGGVYNEQFF
V gene: TRBV4-1; D gene: .; J gene: TRBJ1-5; clone size: .; CDR3 DNA: TGCGCCAGCAGCAAGGAACGGTTACGAGGCCAGCCCCAGCATTTT; CDR3 protein: CASSKERLRGQPQHF
V gene: TRBV11-1; D gene: TRBD2; J gene: TRBJ2-1; clone size: .; CDR3 DNA: TGTGCCAGCAGCTCAACCGGGACTAGCGGATTCAATGAGCAGTTCTTC; CDR3 protein: CASSSTGTSGFNEQFF
V gene: TRBV5-1; D gene: .; J gene: TRBJ2-3; clone size: .; CDR3 DNA: TGCGCCAGCAGCTTGGGGCTCCACACAGATACGCAGTATTTT; CDR3 protein: CASSLGLHTDTQYF
V gene: TRBV7-9; D gene: .; J gene: TRBJ1-4; clone size: .; CDR3 DNA: TGTGCCAGCAGCTTAGAGTCGAGAGGAAAACTGTTTTTT; CDR3 protein: CASSLESRGKLFF
V gene: TRBV28; D gene: TRBD2; J gene: TRBJ2-2; clone size: .; CDR3 DNA: TGTGCCAGCAGTACCCCCGGACTAGCGCGAGGGAGCGGGGAGCTGTTTTTT; CDR3 protein: CASSTPGLARGSGELFF
V gene: TRBV2; D gene: TRBD1; J gene: TRBJ1-1; clone size: .; CDR3 DNA: TGTGCCAACACAGGGGAGATGGACACTGAAGCTTTCTTT; CDR3 protein: CANTGEMDTEAFF